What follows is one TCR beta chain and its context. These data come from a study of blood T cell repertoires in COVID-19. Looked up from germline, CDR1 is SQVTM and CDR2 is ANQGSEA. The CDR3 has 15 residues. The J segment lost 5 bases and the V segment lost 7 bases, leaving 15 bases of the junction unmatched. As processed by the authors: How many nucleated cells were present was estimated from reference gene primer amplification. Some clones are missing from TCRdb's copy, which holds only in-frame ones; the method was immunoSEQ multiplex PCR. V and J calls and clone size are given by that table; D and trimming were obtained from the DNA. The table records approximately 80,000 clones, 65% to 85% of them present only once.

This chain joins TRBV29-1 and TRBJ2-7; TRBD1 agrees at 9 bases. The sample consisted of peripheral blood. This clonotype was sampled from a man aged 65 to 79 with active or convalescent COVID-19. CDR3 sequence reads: CSAAGEGTGPNEQYF. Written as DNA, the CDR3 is TGCAGCGCCGCCGGTGAAGGGACAGGGCCTAACGAGCAGTACTTC.